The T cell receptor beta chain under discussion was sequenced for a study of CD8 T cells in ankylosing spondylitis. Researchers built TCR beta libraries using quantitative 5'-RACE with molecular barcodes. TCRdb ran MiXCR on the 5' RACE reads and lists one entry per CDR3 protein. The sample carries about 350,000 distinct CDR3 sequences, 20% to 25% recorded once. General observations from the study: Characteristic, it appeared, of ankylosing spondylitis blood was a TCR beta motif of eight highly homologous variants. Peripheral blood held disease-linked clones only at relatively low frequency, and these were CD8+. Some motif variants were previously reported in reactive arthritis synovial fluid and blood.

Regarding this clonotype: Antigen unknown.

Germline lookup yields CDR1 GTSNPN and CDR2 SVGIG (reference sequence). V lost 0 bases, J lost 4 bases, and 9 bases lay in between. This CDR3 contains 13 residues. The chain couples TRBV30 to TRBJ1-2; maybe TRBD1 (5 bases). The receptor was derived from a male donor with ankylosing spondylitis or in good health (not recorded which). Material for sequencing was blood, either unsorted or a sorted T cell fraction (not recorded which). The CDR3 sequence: CAWSVGQGYGYTF. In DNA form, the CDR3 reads TGTGCCTGGAGTGTTGGGCAGGGCTATGGCTACACCTTC.